This TCR beta chain was sequenced during a study of blood T cell repertoires in COVID-19. Repertoires were generated with immunoSEQ multiplex PCR, while TCRdb's copy carries only in-frame clones and drops some. Seen here are about 400,000 clones, around 90% observed once, and the top ten hold about 3%. Trimming stripped 4 bases from V and 5 bases from J, with 14 bases between. Germline-derived CDR1 and CDR2 are SEHNR and FQNEAQ (reference sequence). CDR3 length equals 14 residues. The sequence came from a human donor in a cohort sampled during active COVID-19. The sample consisted of peripheral blood. This chain joins TRBV7-9 and TRBJ2-5; D is possibly TRBD2 (7 bases). The DNA of the CDR3 is TGTGCCAGCAGCTCGGGACTAAGGGGGGAGACCCAGTACTTC. Translating gives CASSSGLRGETQYF. Full variable domain (missing parts from reference TRBV7-9 and TRBJ2-5): DTGVSQNPRHKITKRGQNVTFRCDPISEHNRLYWYRQTLGQGPEFLTYFQNEAQLEKSRLLSDRFSAERPKGSFSTLEIQRTEQGDSAMYLCASSSGLRGETQYFGPGTRLLVL.